This TCR beta chain was recorded in a study of T cells after yellow fever vaccination. TCRdb fed the 5' RACE reads into MiXCR, producing one record per CDR3 protein. The table includes some 320,000 distinct CDR3 sequences, 8.7% detected once. CDR3 length: 16 amino acids. Germline V lookup: CDR1 DFQATT, CDR2 SNEGSKA (reference sequence). With V trimmed by 6 bases and J by 7 bases, 15 bases remained unmatched. The receptor's source is a man aged 18-30 years who received the YFV17D yellow fever vaccine. V is TRBV20-1 and J is TRBJ2-2; the match to TRBD2 covers 9 bases. The sample was CD4+ T cells sorted from PBMCs, taken 5 days after the yellow fever booster vaccination. The CDR3 nucleotides are TGCAGTGCCAGAAGGCTAGCGGGGCTCCGGGGCGGGGAGCTGTTTTTT. It yields the protein CSARRLAGLRGGELFF.